Listed below are T cell receptor beta chains from one sample, sequenced in a study of somatic mutations in cytotoxic T cells in rheumatoid arthritis. Clones were read by immunoSEQ multiplex PCR, and TCRdb kept only the in-frame ones, dropping some. The table records approximately 14,000 clones, more than 70% of them present only once. The sequencing input was CD8+ T cells sorted from blood. The source of these receptors is an adult with rheumatoid arthritis. Each CDR3 is given with its conserved first and last residue. The order of the fields is D gene, V gene, J gene, clone size, CDR3 DNA, CDR3 protein. The D gene is left open where the match is weak. Size values are once, few and many counts, or a class for expanded clones, and some rows have none.

D: TRBD1; V: TRBV12-5; J: TRBJ2-1; size: NA; DNA: TGTGCTAGTGGTAAGGGACAGGGCACCTACAATGAGCAGTTCTTC; CDR3: CASGKGQGTYNEQFF
D: NA; V: TRBV10-3; J: TRBJ1-5; size: NA; DNA: TGTGCCATCAGTGCTGACAGAGGCCCGAATCAGCCCCAGCATTTT; CDR3: CAISADRGPNQPQHF
D: TRBD1; V: TRBV6-5; J: TRBJ1-1; size: NA; DNA: TGTGCCAGCATCAAACAGGGGGAGTTTGAAGCTTTCTTT; CDR3: CASIKQGEFEAFF
D: TRBD1; V: TRBV25-1; J: TRBJ1-2; size: NA; DNA: TGTGCCAGCGGAGGGACAGAGCGCTATGGCTACACCTTC; CDR3: CASGGTERYGYTF
D: TRBD2; V: TRBV27; J: TRBJ2-2; size: NA; DNA: TGTGCCAGCAGTTTCCTAGCGGGGGATAGCACCGGGGAGCTGTTTTTT; CDR3: CASSFLAGDSTGELFF
D: NA; V: TRBV5-5; J: TRBJ2-7; size: NA; DNA: TGTGCCAGCAGCGCCGCGGAGAGGGGTCTCTACGAGCAGTACTTC; CDR3: CASSAAERGLYEQYF
D: NA; V: TRBV7-9; J: TRBJ1-5; size: once; DNA: TGTGCCAGCAGCCCTTATGGCGGGGGCAATCAGCCCCAGCATTTT; CDR3: CASSPYGGGNQPQHF
D: NA; V: TRBV15; J: TRBJ1-2; size: NA; DNA: TGTGCCACCAGCAGAGATCGGGGCCTGGCGAACTATGGCTACACCTTC; CDR3: CATSRDRGLANYGYTF
D: NA; V: TRBV4-1; J: TRBJ2-3; size: NA; DNA: TGCGCCAGCAGCCAAGATTTGGCTAGCCGGCCCCGGTTCGTGCAGTATTTT; CDR3: CASSQDLASRPRFVQYF
D: NA; V: TRBV28; J: TRBJ1-2; size: once; DNA: TGTGCCAGCAAGACGACAGGAAACTATGGCTACACCTTC; CDR3: CASKTTGNYGYTF
D: NA; V: TRBV7-9; J: TRBJ1-2; size: NA; DNA: TGTGCCAGCAGCTTCGGTGGGAATGGCTACACCTTC; CDR3: CASSFGGNGYTF
D: NA; V: TRBV2; J: TRBJ1-5; size: once; DNA: TGTGCCAGCAGTGAAGATCCCCAGAGGGCAAATAGCAATCAGCCCCAGCATTTT; CDR3: CASSEDPQRANSNQPQHF
D: NA; V: TRBV5-1; J: TRBJ1-1; size: few; DNA: TGCGCCAGCAGCTTACGACAGGTGAACACTGAAGCTTTCTTT; CDR3: CASSLRQVNTEAFF
D: NA; V: TRBV15; J: TRBJ2-7; size: few; DNA: TGTGCCACCGCCCAGAGCCGGGCTTTTGAGCAGTACTTC; CDR3: CATAQSRAFEQYF
D: TRBD2; V: TRBV6-1; J: TRBJ2-2; size: NA; DNA: TGTGCCAGCAGTGAGCCGGGGGGGAGCTGGAACACCGGGGAGCTGTTTTTT; CDR3: CASSEPGGSWNTGELFF
D: TRBD2; V: TRBV11-2; J: TRBJ2-1; size: large; DNA: TGTGCCAGCAGCTCGTCCGGGACTAGCGGGAGTGGGAATGAGCAGTTCTTC; CDR3: CASSSSGTSGSGNEQFF
D: NA; V: TRBV11-1; J: TRBJ2-3; size: NA; DNA: TGTGCCAGCAGCGGAAGGGGATACGAGACAGTTACGCAGTATTTT; CDR3: CASSGRGYETVTQYF
D: NA; V: TRBV2; J: TRBJ2-7; size: large; DNA: TGTGCCAGCAGTGAAACAGGGTCCCACTACGAGCAGTACTTC; CDR3: CASSETGSHYEQYF
D: TRBD1; V: TRBV9; J: TRBJ2-1; size: NA; DNA: TGTGCCAGCAGCGGGGGACAGTACAATGAGCAGTTCTTC; CDR3: CASSGGQYNEQFF
D: TRBD2; V: TRBV7-9; J: TRBJ2-1; size: NA; DNA: TGTGCCAGCAGCTTAGCTTATGGTAGCGGGGGGCAGGATGAGCAGTTCTTC; CDR3: CASSLAYGSGGQDEQFF
D: TRBD2; V: TRBV6-5; J: TRBJ2-1; size: once; DNA: TGTGCCAGCCACACGCCGGGACTAGCACTCAATGAGCAGTTCTTC; CDR3: CASHTPGLALNEQFF
D: NA; V: TRBV19; J: TRBJ2-1; size: NA; DNA: TGTGCCAGTAGTATAGTCGAATTGGGGGGGCGTGAGCAGTTCTTC; CDR3: CASSIVELGGREQFF
D: NA; V: TRBV18; J: TRBJ2-3; size: NA; DNA: TGTGCCAGCTCACCAGCCGAGCGGCTTAGCACAGATACGCAGTATTTT; CDR3: CASSPAERLSTDTQYF
D: TRBD2; V: TRBV4-1; J: TRBJ2-1; size: NA; DNA: TGCGCCAGCAGCCAGCTCGGGACTAGGGTCCATGAGCAGTTCTTC; CDR3: CASSQLGTRVHEQFF
D: TRBD1; V: TRBV4-1; J: TRBJ1-1; size: NA; DNA: TGCGCCAGCAGTAAGACCCAGGGGGGCACTGAAGCTTTCTTT; CDR3: CASSKTQGGTEAFF
D: TRBD1; V: TRBV6-5; J: TRBJ1-2; size: NA; DNA: TGTGCCAGCAGCCAAACCGGACAGGCCAACTATGGCTACACCTTC; CDR3: CASSQTGQANYGYTF
D: NA; V: TRBV5-1; J: TRBJ1-1; size: NA; DNA: TGCGCCAGCAGCTTAGCCCACAGGGACACTGAAGCTTTCTTT; CDR3: CASSLAHRDTEAFF
D: TRBD2; V: TRBV28; J: TRBJ2-1; size: NA; DNA: TGTGCCAGCAGTCCGACTAGCCCGTACAATGAGCAGTTCTTC; CDR3: CASSPTSPYNEQFF
D: TRBD1; V: TRBV27; J: TRBJ2-1; size: NA; DNA: TGTGCCAGCAGTGCACAGGGGAACAATGAGCAGTTCTTC; CDR3: CASSAQGNNEQFF
D: NA; V: TRBV13; J: TRBJ2-3; size: NA; DNA: TGTGCCAGCAGCCTGGTTGGGCCTACAGCCGATACGCAGTATTTT; CDR3: CASSLVGPTADTQYF
D: NA; V: TRBV5-1; J: TRBJ2-1; size: NA; DNA: TGCGCCAGCAGCTTGGGAAGAATCAATGAGCAGTTCTTC; CDR3: CASSLGRINEQFF
D: NA; V: TRBV2; J: TRBJ1-1; size: NA; DNA: TGTGCCATAACAGGATTGAACACTGAAGCTTTCTTT; CDR3: CAITGLNTEAFF